This T cell receptor (beta chain) was sequenced in a study of read filtering for tumor transcriptome and immune sequencing (dated by TCRdb to 2018 to 2021). A note on the overall study: The cohort consisted of about 18 male and roughly 15 female patients, with a mean age of around 66 years and an age range of about 45 to 90. One of the main goals was to work out a read-filtering strategy for immune repertoire data, in particular whether clonotypes backed by only a single read should be removed. Whole-transcriptome libraries were prepared with the TruSeq RNA Access Library Prep Kit after DNase treatment. By revised international staging, roughly eight patients were R-ISS I, some 17 were R-ISS II and roughly 7 were R-ISS III. Per sample, about 3.5 to 11 million TCR-region mapped reads were obtained with IR-seq, compared with only about 80 to 1,300 with RNA-seq. Using the same bone marrow samples, the study compared TCR repertoires obtained by targeted immune repertoire sequencing with those obtained by bulk whole-transcriptome sequencing. Overall study outcomes, separate from this receptor: IR-seq captured clonotypes at much higher depth and more reliably than RNA-seq, and smaller IR-seq throughput sufficed to identify most shared clonotypes. The correlation between IR-seq and RNA-seq shared clonotype proportions was increased by removal of single-read clonotypes. Single-read clonotypes made up 80% to 85% of clonotypes but 3.5% to 4.5% of total reads in IR-seq, and roughly three quarters of clonotypes and roughly 45% of reads in RNA-seq. The sorted CD138-negative fraction was not purified T cells but a mixed bone marrow immune population.

This clonotype was seen many times. Its antigen remains unidentified. The junction departs from the called germline gene at one end, perhaps through a read error. Each patient had bone marrow sampled at the time of active disease. Bone marrow mononuclear cells were isolated by Ficoll-Hypaque density gradient centrifugation. To remove myeloma plasma cells, the cells were labeled with CD138 magnetic microbeads on a MACS separator, and CD138-negative cells were then collected by negative selection. Purity of the isolated cells was checked by flow cytometry on an Attune NxT using CD138 antibodies. TRIzol reagent was used to extract total RNA, and a NanoDrop spectrophotometer was used to quantify the extracted RNA. Paired RNA-seq and IR-seq were performed on each patient's CD138-negative bone marrow sample. The CDR3 measures 17 amino acids from cysteine to phenylalanine. Just CDR3 DNA is preserved here, 51 bases in frame from base 1. For CDR1 and CDR2, the germline V gene lists MNHEY and SVGAGI.

The Immunoverse kit was used to build TCR libraries from roughly 370 ng RNA, with molecular barcoded adaptors covering alpha/delta and beta/gamma chains. The same RNA used for transcriptome sequencing was used for TCR library preparation. TCR libraries were sequenced on an Illumina HiSeq 4000 with 2 x 150 cycles. Concerning the study's data processing: Using MiXCR, which included quality filtering and error correction, TCR reads were aligned to human V, D, J and C references and then assembled into CDR3 clonotypes. Clonotype counts and gene usage diversity were analyzed with the tcR package in R. For inspection of raw mapping reads, RNA-seq reads were mapped by STAR aligner version 2.5.3a onto GRCh37 of the human genome. To test the effect of sequencing depth on detected clonotypes, IR-seq fastq files were randomly downsampled using Seqtk 1.3. TCRdb reworked the public reads: Q25 trimming with fastp, MiXCR clone assembly, productive beta chains retained. Every distinct CDR3 protein forms one entry, paired with its most common genes and DNA. These V and J calls are TCRdb output, not the study's own analysis. For this sample the table gives fewer than 45,000 distinct CDR3 sequences, of which 12% were detected only once. The ten largest clones capture approximately 34% of the sample.

The sequence joins TRBV6-5 to TRBJ2-1; TRBD1 fits 8 bases in the junction. The source of this sequence is a donor at least 40 years old with multiple myeloma. Sequenced material: a population of CD138-negative cells sorted from bone marrow. What this sample's cell subset or site label stands for: bone marrow mononuclear cells depleted of CD138+ plasma/myeloma cells by negative magnetic selection. The CDR3 region: CASSPTGTGHLYNEQLF. The DNA sequence is TGTGCCAGCAGTCCCACCGGGACAGGTCATCTCTACAATGAGCAGCTCTTC.